These T cell receptor beta chains were read from a single sample in a study of identical twins. TCRdb analysed the 5' RACE reads with MiXCR anew, one entry per CDR3 protein. Here the sample spans roughly 770,000 distinct CDR3 sequences, about 18% being singletons. These data were also filed under a second study, of T cells expressing NK-cell markers.

Sequences were obtained from PBMCs. Source of these receptors: a young woman in good health. The CDR3 runs from the conserved cysteine through the conserved F or W. The D gene is left open where the match is weak. Expanded clones get a size class; other rows say once, few or many, or leave the size out.

16 NA TRBD2 TRBJ2-7 TRBV11-2 TGTGCCAGCAGCAAAAATCCGACTAGCGGGAGCTACGAGCAGTACTTC CASSKNPTSGSYEQYF
15 few NA TRBJ2-7 TRBV5-1 TGCGCCAGCAGCTTGGCTGGTACGGGGGGCCTCTACAAGTACTTC CASSLAGTGGLYKYF
13 NA TRBD1 TRBJ2-4 TRBV20-1 TGCAGTGCTTTTTCAGGACAGGCGGACATTCAGTACTTC CSAFSGQADIQYF
14 many NA TRBJ1-1 TRBV5-1 TGCGCCAGCAGCTTTCTGGGACCGAACACTGAAGCTTTCTTT CASSFLGPNTEAFF
18 NA TRBD2 TRBJ2-1 TRBV25-1 TGTGCCAGCAGCGTATTTAGCGGGGGGTCTCTAACCTACAATGAGCAGTTCTTC CASSVFSGGSLTYNEQFF
16 NA TRBD2 TRBJ2-1 TRBV7-2 TGTGCCAGCACCCCCTTGGGGACTACCTACTACAATGAGCAGTTCTTC CASTPLGTTYYNEQFF
15 NA TRBD2 TRBJ2-3 TRBV24-1 TGTGCCACCAGTGATGGGAGACTAGCCGCAGATACGCAGTATTTT CATSDGRLAADTQYF
13 NA NA TRBJ2-7 TRBV3-1 TGTGCCAGCAGCCGGTTGGGTTCAGACGAGCAGTACTTC CASSRLGSDEQYF
13 few NA TRBJ1-1 TRBV9 TGTGCCAGCAGCGCTGGGGGGGGAACTGAAGCTTTCTTT CASSAGGGTEAFF
14 NA NA TRBJ2-3 TRBV20-1 TGCAGTGCTAGGCCCCAGACCGTGGCAGATACGCAGTATTTT CSARPQTVADTQYF
17 few NA TRBJ2-2 TRBV6-1 TGTGCCAGCAGTCCCCGTTACAGGGCCACTAACACCGGGGAGCTGTTTTTT CASSPRYRATNTGELFF
12 NA NA TRBJ2-3 TRBV7-9 TGTGCCAGCAGCGAAGGACGGGATACGCAGTATTTT CASSEGRDTQYF
18 NA NA TRBJ1-1 TRBV5-1 TGCGCCAGCAGCCCAAGTCAGGGGACTCGGGGATTGAACACTGAAGCTTTCTTT CASSPSQGTRGLNTEAFF
15 NA NA TRBJ1-2 TRBV4-3 TGCGCCAGCAGCCAAGAATTCGAGGGAGGCTATGGCTACACCTTC CASSQEFEGGYGYTF
15 few TRBD2 TRBJ2-5 TRBV27 TGTGCCAGCAGTCACCTCCTAGCGGGGGGAGAGACCCAGTACTTC CASSHLLAGGETQYF
14 NA NA TRBJ1-1 TRBV11-2 TGTGCCAGCAGCTTAGAGGCTAAAGGGGGTACCGCTTTCTTT CASSLEAKGGTAFF
13 NA NA TRBJ2-5 TRBV12-3/TRBV12-4 TGTGCCAGCAGCTCCCGTTACAAGGAGACCCAGTACTTC CASSSRYKETQYF
16 NA NA TRBJ2-3 TRBV20-1 TGCAGTGCTAGAGACAACTATCGAGACACCACAGATACGCAGTATTTT CSARDNYRDTTDTQYF
13 few TRBD1 TRBJ2-4 TRBV2 TGTGCCAGCAGTGGACAGGGTAGAGACATTCAGTACTTC CASSGQGRDIQYF
12 few NA TRBJ2-1 TRBV20-1 TGCAGTGTTCCGGATCAGCCCGATGAGCAGTTCTTC CSVPDQPDEQFF
14 NA NA TRBJ2-7 TRBV5-1 TGCGCCAGCAGCTTGATGGGGGTGGCCTACGAGCAGTACTTC CASSLMGVAYEQYF
17 NA TRBD1 TRBJ2-2 TRBV6-1 TGTGCCAGCCACTCCGACAGGGGGCACGTGGACACCGGGGAGCTGTTTTTT CASHSDRGHVDTGELFF
15 few NA TRBJ2-7 TRBV18 TGTGCCAGCTCACCACAGGGGCCCTACTCCTACGAGCAGTACTTC CASSPQGPYSYEQYF
12 NA TRBD2 TRBJ2-7 TRBV20-1 TGCAGTGCTAGTCCGGGACTAGCTGAGCAGTACTTC CSASPGLAEQYF
17 few NA TRBJ1-1 TRBV9 TGTGCCAGCAGCGTAAGGGGTCTGTCGGCAACAGAGACTGAAGCTTTCTTT CASSVRGLSATETEAFF
13 few TRBD1 TRBJ2-1 TRBV20-1 TGCAGTACTAACAGGGGTATTGTAAATGAGCAGTTCTTC CSTNRGIVNEQFF
12 NA NA TRBJ2-7 TRBV7-9 TGTGCCAGCACCCTAGGTGGGGGGGAGCAGTACTTC CASTLGGGEQYF
16 NA TRBD1 TRBJ2-3 TRBV7-2 TGTGCCAGCAGCTCACCGGGACAGCGGACTACAGATACGCAGTATTTT CASSSPGQRTTDTQYF
15 NA NA TRBJ1-1 TRBV10-3 TGTGCCATCAGTGAATCCGGGGTCCTGAACACTGAAGCTTTCTTT CAISESGVLNTEAFF
15 few TRBD1 TRBJ2-1 TRBV28 TGTGCCAGCACCTCGACAGGGGTCACAAGCAATGAGCAGTTCTTC CASTSTGVTSNEQFF
15 few TRBD1 TRBJ2-7 TRBV12-3/TRBV12-4 TGTGCCAGCAGTTGGGACAGGACTAAAGTCAACGAGCAGTACTTC CASSWDRTKVNEQYF
14 many TRBD1 TRBJ1-3 TRBV20-1 TGCAGTGCTAGTCCAGGGGGCTCTGGAAACACCATATATTTT CSASPGGSGNTIYF
14 NA NA TRBJ1-2 TRBV12-3/TRBV12-4 TGTGCCAGCACCCTCCGACATGGGGACTATGGCTACACCTTC CASTLRHGDYGYTF
13 NA TRBD1 TRBJ2-7 TRBV12-3/TRBV12-4 TGTGCCAGCAGACCCGGGACAGAATACGAGCAGTACTTC CASRPGTEYEQYF
14 many NA TRBJ2-7 TRBV6-1 TGTGCCAGCAGGAGGACAGTTCGGGGCAACGAGCAGTACTTC CASRRTVRGNEQYF
15 NA TRBD1 TRBJ2-3 TRBV29-1 TGCAGCGTTAGACGGACAGGGGACAACACAGATACGCAGTATTTT CSVRRTGDNTDTQYF
12 NA NA TRBJ1-2 TRBV29-1 TGCAGCGCTGTCTCGGGGTACTATGGCTACACCTTC CSAVSGYYGYTF
16 few NA TRBJ2-1 TRBV4-3 TGCGCCAGCAGCCAAGTTGAGGGATACTCCTACAATGAGCAGTTCTTC CASSQVEGYSYNEQFF
15 NA NA TRBJ2-3 TRBV4-3 TGCGCCAGCAGCCAAGTAGACTACAGCACAGATACGCAGTATTTT CASSQVDYSTDTQYF
11 few NA TRBJ2-1 TRBV18 TGTGCCAGCTCACCAATTAGCTTGCAGTTCTTC CASSPISLQFF
13 few NA TRBJ1-2 TRBV6-4 TGTGCCAGCAGTGACGGGGGGTCTAATGGCTACACCTTC CASSDGGSNGYTF